This T cell receptor (beta chain) was profiled in a study of T cell responses to AZD1222 COVID-19 vaccine. The germline V gene has CDR1 SEHNR and CDR2 FQNEAQ (reference sequence). The CDR3 is made up of 17 amino acids. Unmatched junction bases numbered 3, after V lost 5 bases and J lost 0 bases. The study, taken as a whole, reports: Clonal diversity may have been underestimated, and the donors were mostly white British, with more females than males. After two AZD1222 doses, spike-specific TCR breadth and depth rose versus day 0. Dominant at 160-218 and 743-854, vaccine-associated CD4 TCRs also spanned spike.

A note on this clone: The antigen is unknown.

This table comes from immunoSEQ multiplex PCR, and its TCRdb copy is limited to in-frame clones, with some not included. The repertoire has about 190,000 clones, 85% to 95% of them found once; the top ten carry 1% to 1.5%. The V and J genes are TRBV7-9 and TRBJ2-4, with 14 nucleotides matching TRBD2. Material: peripheral blood, obtained on day 0 of AZD1222 vaccination. This receptor was taken from an adult in good health. The CDR3 protein is CASSPGLAGGAKNIQYF. The DNA of the CDR3 is TGTGCCAGCAGCCCCGGACTAGCGGGGGGAGCCAAAAACATTCAGTACTTC.